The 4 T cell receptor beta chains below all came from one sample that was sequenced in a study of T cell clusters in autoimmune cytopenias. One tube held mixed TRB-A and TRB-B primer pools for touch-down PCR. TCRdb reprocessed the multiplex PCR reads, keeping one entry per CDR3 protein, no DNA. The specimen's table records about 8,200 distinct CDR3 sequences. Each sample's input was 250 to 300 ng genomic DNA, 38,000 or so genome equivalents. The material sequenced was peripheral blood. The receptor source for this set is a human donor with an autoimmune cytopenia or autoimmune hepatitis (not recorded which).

The CDR3 loop is CAWSVMGPNEQYF. The chain employs TRBV30 and TRBJ2-7; TCRdb calls TRBD1, which cannot be checked without DNA. CDR3 length equals 13 residues. Per germline, CDR1 GTSNPN and CDR2 SVGIG (reference sequence).

The CDR3 is CASSLVGLGTEAFF. The chain uses TRBV5-6 and TRBJ1-1. Germline V lookup: CDR1 SGHDT, CDR2 YYEEEE. This CDR3 has 14 residues.

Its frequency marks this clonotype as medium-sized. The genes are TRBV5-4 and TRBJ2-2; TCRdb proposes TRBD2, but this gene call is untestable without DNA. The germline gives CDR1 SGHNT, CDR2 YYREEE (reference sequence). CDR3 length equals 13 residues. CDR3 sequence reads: CASSSLAGGELFF.

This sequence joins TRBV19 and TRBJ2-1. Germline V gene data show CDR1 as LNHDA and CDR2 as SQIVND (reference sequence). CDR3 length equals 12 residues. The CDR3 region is CASRGLGNEQFF.